These T cell receptor beta chains were read from a single sample in a study of metastatic and nonmetastatic thyroid tumors. TCRdb re-called the PCR reads via MiXCR. There are tens of thousands of clones in the sample; roughly 15% occur only once, and almost 3.5% lies in the top ten. The sample comprised blood. The receptors derive from a female donor with papillary thyroid cancer or a benign thyroid nodule (not recorded which). Some clones in this sample may be carry-over from other donors' samples. Each CDR3 is given with its conserved first and last residue. The D gene is left open where the match is weak. Size tells how often a clone was seen (once, few, many) or the class of an expanded clone, and some rows leave it out.

TRBJ2-1	-	TRBV7-3	-	CASSPQQGAYNEQFF	TGTGCCAGCAGCCCCCAACAGGGAGCCTACAATGAGCAGTTCTTC
TRBJ2-7	many	TRBV27	-	CASSLKNRLGYEQYF	TGTGCCAGCAGTTTAAAAAACAGATTAGGGTACGAGCAGTACTTC
TRBJ2-5	many	TRBV5-4	-	CASSLGGRETQYF	TGTGCCAGCAGCTTGGGAGGGAGGGAGACCCAGTACTTC
TRBJ1-1	many	TRBV20-1	-	CSAPQDGDGEAFF	TGCAGTGCTCCCCAGGACGGAGACGGGGAAGCTTTCTTT
TRBJ1-2	many	TRBV6-1	-	CASSGGLGYTF	TGTGCCAGCAGTGGAGGGTTGGGCTACACCTTC
TRBJ2-6	many	TRBV30	-	CAWFKQGAGANVLTF	TGTGCCTGGTTTAAACAGGGAGCTGGGGCCAACGTCCTGACTTTC
TRBJ2-6	many	TRBV7-9	-	CASSYVSSGANVLTF	TGTGCCAGCAGCTACGTATCCTCTGGGGCCAACGTCCTGACTTTC
TRBJ2-3	many	TRBV5-1	-	CASSLDLADTQYF	TGCGCCAGCAGCTTGGATTTGGCAGATACGCAGTATTTT
TRBJ2-7	-	TRBV20-1	-	CSASVARGSPEQYF	TGCAGTGCTAGTGTGGCGAGAGGTTCTCCAGAGCAGTACTTC
TRBJ2-7	many	TRBV6-1	-	CASSEGEPDEQYF	TGTGCCAGCAGTGAAGGGGAACCGGACGAGCAGTACTTC
TRBJ2-5	many	TRBV5-6	TRBD2	CASSLRLRGAGETQYF	TGTGCCAGCAGCTTGAGGCTGCGGGGGGCGGGAGAGACCCAGTACTTC
TRBJ2-3	many	TRBV20-1	-	CSARDGTPTGTQYF	TGCAGTGCTAGAGATGGGACTCCCACCGGTACGCAGTATTTT
TRBJ1-1	many	TRBV5-4	-	CASSRGEGRTTEAFF	TGTGCCAGCAGTAGGGGGGAGGGGAGGACCACTGAAGCTTTCTTT
TRBJ2-2	many	TRBV4-1	-	CASSHPGRSSTGELFF	TGCGCCAGCAGCCACCCGGGCCGCTCTAGCACCGGGGAGCTGTTTTTT
TRBJ1-2	medium-sized	TRBV28	-	CASSLNRAGRYGYTF	TGTGCCAGCAGTTTAAACCGCGCAGGGCGGTATGGCTACACCTTC
TRBJ1-1	many	TRBV28	TRBD1	CASSEDRGKNTEAFF	TGTGCCAGCAGTGAGGACAGGGGTAAAAACACTGAAGCTTTCTTT
TRBJ2-7	many	TRBV13	TRBD2	CASSLGVGREIHEQYF	TGTGCCAGCAGCTTAGGGGTTGGGCGGGAGATCCACGAGCAGTACTTC
TRBJ2-1	many	TRBV19	-	CASSGPYNEQFF	TGTGCCAGTAGTGGGCCTTACAATGAGCAGTTCTTC
TRBJ2-1	many	TRBV20-1	-	CSAREIHRITSYNEQFF	TGCAGTGCTAGAGAAATTCACAGGATCACATCCTACAATGAGCAGTTCTTC
TRBJ1-2	many	TRBV5-8	-	CASSTERQANYGYTF	TGTGCCAGCAGCACAGAACGACAGGCCAACTATGGCTACACCTTC
TRBJ2-3	-	TRBV20-1	-	CSARSASTDTQYF	TGCAGTGCTAGATCGGCTAGCACAGATACGCAGTATTTT
TRBJ2-2	many	TRBV28	-	CASSAGFGANTGELFF	TGTGCCAGCAGCGCAGGGTTTGGTGCGAACACCGGGGAGCTGTTTTTT
TRBJ2-7	medium-sized	TRBV12-3/TRBV12-4	-	CASSLWGFKQYF	TGTGCCAGCAGTTTATGGGGGTTCAAGCAGTACTTC
TRBJ2-1	few	TRBV28	TRBD2	CASSLGPTSGRSYEQFF	TGTGCCAGCAGTTTGGGACCGACTAGCGGGAGGTCCTATGAGCAGTTCTTC
TRBJ1-5	many	TRBV14	-	CASSQGLGRPQHF	TGTGCCAGCAGCCAAGGTCTGGGGCGGCCCCAGCATTTT
TRBJ2-7	many	TRBV18	TRBD2	CASSRGLDYEQYF	TGTGCCAGCTCACGGGGACTAGACTACGAGCAGTACTTC
TRBJ2-1	many	TRBV19	TRBD2	CASSIVFPSGTYNEQFF	TGTGCCAGTAGTATAGTGTTCCCTAGCGGGACCTACAATGAGCAGTTCTTC
TRBJ1-2	many	TRBV28	-	CASSLVGEFYGYTF	TGTGCCAGCAGTTTAGTAGGGGAATTCTATGGCTACACCTTC
TRBJ1-2	-	TRBV20-1	-	CSARRSAGLDYGYTF	TGCAGTGCCAGAAGATCGGCGGGGTTGGACTATGGCTACACCTTC
TRBJ1-1	many	TRBV10-2	-	CASRMRGDTEAFF	TGCGCCAGCCGCATGAGGGGGGACACTGAAGCTTTCTTT
TRBJ2-7	-	TRBV9	TRBD2	CASSETLTSAEQYF	TGTGCCAGCAGCGAGACCCTCACTAGCGCCGAGCAGTACTTC
TRBJ1-2	many	TRBV6-2/TRBV6-3	-	CASSPTDVYGYTF	TGTGCCAGCAGTCCTACTGACGTCTATGGCTACACCTTC
TRBJ2-5	medium-sized	TRBV20-1	-	CSARDGGGLETQYF	TGCAGTGCTAGAGATGGTGGGGGCTTAGAGACCCAGTACTTC
TRBJ2-5	many	TRBV27	TRBD1	CASSPRQGKETQYF	TGTGCCAGCAGCCCCCGACAGGGGAAGGAGACCCAGTACTTC
TRBJ2-3	many	TRBV20-1	-	CSARGGGTDTQYF	TGCAGTGCTAGAGGGGGGGGCACAGATACGCAGTATTTT
TRBJ1-1	many	TRBV6-5	-	CASSYRASGAEAFF	TGTGCCAGCAGTTATCGGGCCTCGGGTGCTGAAGCTTTCTTT
TRBJ2-7	medium-sized	TRBV20-1	-	CSARGLRDGPYEQYF	TGCAGTGCTAGGGGCCTGAGGGACGGTCCCTACGAGCAGTACTTC
TRBJ2-7	many	TRBV10-3	-	CAISPAGLREQYF	TGTGCCATCAGCCCAGCTGGGCTAAGGGAGCAGTACTTC
TRBJ2-1	many	TRBV12-3/TRBV12-4	TRBD2	CASSPGTSGYNEQFF	TGTGCCAGCAGCCCGGGGACTAGCGGATACAATGAGCAGTTCTTC
TRBJ2-7	many	TRBV9	TRBD1	CASSEHSGQGGEQYF	TGTGCCAGCAGCGAACACTCGGGACAGGGGGGCGAGCAGTACTTC
TRBJ2-1	many	TRBV20-1	TRBD2	CSAVREGPYNEQFF	TGCAGTGCTGTGCGGGAGGGCCCTTACAATGAGCAGTTCTTC
TRBJ2-5	few	TRBV6-1	TRBD2	CASTMTSGTRGETQYF	TGTGCCAGCACGATGACTAGCGGGACCCGAGGAGAGACCCAGTACTTC
TRBJ1-1	many	TRBV5-1	-	CASSPAGAAPNTEAFF	TGCGCCAGCAGCCCAGCGGGGGCAGCACCGAACACTGAAGCTTTCTTT
TRBJ2-1	many	TRBV29-1	-	CSAGGGVNEQFF	TGCAGCGCCGGGGGCGGGGTCAATGAGCAGTTCTTC
TRBJ1-5	-	TRBV12-3/TRBV12-4	-	CASSLERNKPQHF	TGTGCCAGCAGTTTGGAAAGAAATAAGCCCCAGCATTTT
TRBJ1-1	many	TRBV7-9	-	CASSLKGTNTEAFF	TGTGCCAGCAGCTTGAAAGGGACGAACACTGAAGCTTTCTTT
TRBJ1-2	many	TRBV20-1	TRBD1	CSASRSDRGDNYGYTF	TGCAGTGCTTCCCGTTCCGACAGGGGGGATAACTATGGCTACACCTTC
TRBJ2-1	many	TRBV5-6	-	CASSLRLGANEQFF	TGTGCCAGCAGCTTGAGGTTAGGGGCGAATGAGCAGTTCTTC
TRBJ1-1	few	TRBV29-1	-	CSVEGGEGVTEAFF	TGCAGCGTTGAGGGAGGAGAAGGGGTAACTGAAGCTTTCTTT